The source of this TCR beta chain is a study of shared clonotypes between healthy human individuals. Study background: Three men and two women, aged 18 to 49, were donors.

Per germline, CDR1 SGHAT and CDR2 FQNNGV. There are 14 residues in the CDR3. Trimming took off 1 base at V and 6 bases at J, with 10 bases between the two ends. Caucasian adults living in Nashville, Tennessee, provided all samples. Sequencing used immunoSEQ multiplex PCR; TCRdb keeps in-frame clones, though not all of them. The data hold 520,000 or so clones, with 79% observed a single time. The specimen sequenced was PBMCs. The TCR comes from a woman in her 40s in good health. Some clones in this sample may be carry-over from other donors' samples. V gene TRBV11-2 combines with J gene TRBJ2-1; D is undetermined. CDR3 DNA: TGTGCCAGCAGCTTAGGGCAGTCAATCAATGAGCAGTTCTTC. It specifies CASSLGQSINEQFF.